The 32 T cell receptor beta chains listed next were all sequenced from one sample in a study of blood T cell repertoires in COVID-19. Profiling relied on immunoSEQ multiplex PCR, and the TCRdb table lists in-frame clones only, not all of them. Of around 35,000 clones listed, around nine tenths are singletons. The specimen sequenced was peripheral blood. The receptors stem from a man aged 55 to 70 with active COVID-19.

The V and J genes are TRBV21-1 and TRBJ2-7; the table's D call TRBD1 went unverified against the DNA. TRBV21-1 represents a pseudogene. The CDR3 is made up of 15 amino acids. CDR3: CASSKRATDTYEQYF. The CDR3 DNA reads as TGTGCCAGCAGCAAACGTGCGACAGACACCTACGAGCAGTACTTC.

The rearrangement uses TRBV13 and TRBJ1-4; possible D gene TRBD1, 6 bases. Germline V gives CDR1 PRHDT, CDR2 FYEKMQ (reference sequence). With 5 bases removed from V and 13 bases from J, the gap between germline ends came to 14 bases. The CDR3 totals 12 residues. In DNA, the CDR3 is TGTGCCAGCAGCGAAAACAGGGAGGGACTGTTTTTT. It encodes CASSENREGLFF.

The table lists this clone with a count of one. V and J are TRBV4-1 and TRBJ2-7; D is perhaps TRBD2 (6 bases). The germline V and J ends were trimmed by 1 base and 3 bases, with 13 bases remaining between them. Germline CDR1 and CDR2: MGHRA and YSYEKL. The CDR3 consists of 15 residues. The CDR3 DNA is TGCGCCAGCAGCCAAGGGCGGGATACTGGCTACGAGCAGTACTTC. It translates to CASSQGRDTGYEQYF.

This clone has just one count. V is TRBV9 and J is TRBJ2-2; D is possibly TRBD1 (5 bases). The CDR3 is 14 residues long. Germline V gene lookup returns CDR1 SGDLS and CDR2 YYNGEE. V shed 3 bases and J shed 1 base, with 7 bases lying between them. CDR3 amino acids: CASSETGNTGELFF. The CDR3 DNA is TGTGCCAGCAGCGAAACAGGGAACACCGGGGAGCTGTTTTTT.

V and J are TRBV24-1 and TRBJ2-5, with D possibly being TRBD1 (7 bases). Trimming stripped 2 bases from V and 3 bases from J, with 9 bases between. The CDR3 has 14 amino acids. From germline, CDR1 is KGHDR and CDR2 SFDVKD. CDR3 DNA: TGTGCCACCAGTGATTGCAGGGGGGAAGAGACCCAGTACTTC. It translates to CATSDCRGEETQYF.

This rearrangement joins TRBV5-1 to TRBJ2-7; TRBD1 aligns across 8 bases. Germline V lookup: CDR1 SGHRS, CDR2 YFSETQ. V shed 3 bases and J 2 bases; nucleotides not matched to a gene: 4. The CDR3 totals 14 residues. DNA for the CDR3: TGCGCCAGCAGCTCCGGACAGGGAACCTACGAGCAGTACTTC. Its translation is CASSSGQGTYEQYF.

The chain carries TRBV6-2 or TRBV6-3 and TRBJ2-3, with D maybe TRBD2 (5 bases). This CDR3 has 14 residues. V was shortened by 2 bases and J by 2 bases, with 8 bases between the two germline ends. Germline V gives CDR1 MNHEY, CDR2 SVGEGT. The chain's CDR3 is CASSYRLTTDTQYF. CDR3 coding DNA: TGTGCCAGCAGTTACAGACTAACCACAGATACGCAGTATTTT.

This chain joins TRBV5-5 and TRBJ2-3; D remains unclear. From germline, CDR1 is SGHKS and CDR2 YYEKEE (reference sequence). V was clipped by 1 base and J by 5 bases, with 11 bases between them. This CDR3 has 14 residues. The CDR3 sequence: CASSLRIAQDTQYF. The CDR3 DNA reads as TGTGCCAGCAGCTTGCGAATAGCACAAGATACGCAGTATTTT.

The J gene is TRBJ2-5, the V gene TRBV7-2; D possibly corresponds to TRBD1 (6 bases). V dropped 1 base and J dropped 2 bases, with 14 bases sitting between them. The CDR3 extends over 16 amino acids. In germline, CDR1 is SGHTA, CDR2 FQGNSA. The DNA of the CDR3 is TGTGCCAGCAGCTTAGGTTCGACAGGAGTTCAAGAGACCCAGTACTTC. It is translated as CASSLGSTGVQETQYF.

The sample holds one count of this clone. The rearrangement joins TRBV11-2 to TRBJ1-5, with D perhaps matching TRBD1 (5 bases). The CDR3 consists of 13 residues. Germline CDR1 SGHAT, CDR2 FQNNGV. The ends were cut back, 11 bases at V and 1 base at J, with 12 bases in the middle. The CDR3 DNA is TGTGCCGGGGGGTTTCAGAGCAATCAGCCCCAGCATTTT. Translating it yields CAGGFQSNQPQHF.

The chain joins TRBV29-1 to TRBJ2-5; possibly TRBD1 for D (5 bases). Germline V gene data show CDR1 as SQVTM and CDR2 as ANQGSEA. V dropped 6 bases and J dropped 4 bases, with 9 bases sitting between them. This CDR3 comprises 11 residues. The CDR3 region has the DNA TGCAGCGTAAGAAGGGGAGAGACCCAGTACTTC. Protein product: CSVRRGETQYF. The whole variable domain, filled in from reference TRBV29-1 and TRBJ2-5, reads SAVISQKPSRDICQRGTSLTIQCQVDSQVTMMFWYRQQPGQSLTLIATANQGSEATYESGFVIDKFPISRPNLTFSTLTVSNMSPEDSSIYLCSVRRGETQYFGPGTRLLVL.

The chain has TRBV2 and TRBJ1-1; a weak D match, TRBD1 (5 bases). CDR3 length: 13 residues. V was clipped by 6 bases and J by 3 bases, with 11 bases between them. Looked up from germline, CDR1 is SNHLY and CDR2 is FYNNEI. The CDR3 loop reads CASRGRGDTEAFF. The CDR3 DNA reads TGTGCCAGCAGGGGGAGGGGCGACACTGAAGCTTTCTTT.

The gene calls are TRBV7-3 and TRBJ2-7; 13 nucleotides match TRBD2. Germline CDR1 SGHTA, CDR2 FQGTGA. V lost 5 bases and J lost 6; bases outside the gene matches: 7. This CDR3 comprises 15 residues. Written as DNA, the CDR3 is TGTGCCAGCAGCCCACTAGCGGGAGGGCCTGGCGAGCAGTACTTC. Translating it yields CASSPLAGGPGEQYF.

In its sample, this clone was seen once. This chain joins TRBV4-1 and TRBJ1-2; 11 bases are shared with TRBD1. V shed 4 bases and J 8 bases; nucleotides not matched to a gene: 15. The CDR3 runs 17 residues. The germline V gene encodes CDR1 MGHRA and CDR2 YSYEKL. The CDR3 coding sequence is TGCGCCAGCAGCCCCAAGATCGGACAGGGGGCCCTATGGGGCTACACCTTC. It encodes CASSPKIGQGALWGYTF.

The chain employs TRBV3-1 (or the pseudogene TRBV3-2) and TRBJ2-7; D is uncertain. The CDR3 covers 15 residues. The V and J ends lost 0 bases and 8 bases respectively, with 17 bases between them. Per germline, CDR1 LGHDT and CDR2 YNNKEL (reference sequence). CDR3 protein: CASSQDLLTERKQYF. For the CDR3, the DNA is TGTGCCAGCAGCCAAGATCTGTTAACGGAGCGTAAGCAGTACTTC.

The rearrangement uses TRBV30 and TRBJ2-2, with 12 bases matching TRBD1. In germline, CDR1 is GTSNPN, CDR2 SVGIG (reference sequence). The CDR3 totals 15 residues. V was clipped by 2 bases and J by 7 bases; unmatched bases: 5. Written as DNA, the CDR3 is TGTGCCTGGAGTCCGGGACAGGGGGCTGGCGGGGAGCTGTTTTTT. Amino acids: CAWSPGQGAGGELFF.

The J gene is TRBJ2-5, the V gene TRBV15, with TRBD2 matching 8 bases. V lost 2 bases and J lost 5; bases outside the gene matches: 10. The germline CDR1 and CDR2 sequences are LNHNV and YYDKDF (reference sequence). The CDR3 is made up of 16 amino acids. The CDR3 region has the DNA TGTGCCACCAGCAGATCCACCGGGACTAGGATGGAGACCCAGTACTTC. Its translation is CATSRSTGTRMETQYF.

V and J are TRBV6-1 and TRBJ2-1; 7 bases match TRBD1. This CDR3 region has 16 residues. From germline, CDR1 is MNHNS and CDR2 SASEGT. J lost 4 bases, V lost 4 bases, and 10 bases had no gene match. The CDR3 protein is CASSARVDRSYNEQFF. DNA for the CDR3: TGTGCCAGCAGTGCTCGAGTGGACAGGAGTTACAATGAGCAGTTCTTC.

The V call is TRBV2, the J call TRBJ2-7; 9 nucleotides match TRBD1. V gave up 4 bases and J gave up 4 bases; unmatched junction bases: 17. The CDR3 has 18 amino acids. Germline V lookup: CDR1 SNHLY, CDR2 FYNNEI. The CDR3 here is CASSAPGQGIGSGYEQYF. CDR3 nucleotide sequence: TGTGCCAGCAGTGCTCCGGGACAGGGAATTGGTTCCGGGTACGAGCAGTACTTC.

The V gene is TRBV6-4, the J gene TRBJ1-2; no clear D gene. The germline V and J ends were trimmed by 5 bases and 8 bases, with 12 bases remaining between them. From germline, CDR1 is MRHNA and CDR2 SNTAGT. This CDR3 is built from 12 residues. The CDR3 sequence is CASSRQLKGYTF. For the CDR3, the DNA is TGTGCCAGCAGTAGACAACTTAAAGGCTACACCTTC.

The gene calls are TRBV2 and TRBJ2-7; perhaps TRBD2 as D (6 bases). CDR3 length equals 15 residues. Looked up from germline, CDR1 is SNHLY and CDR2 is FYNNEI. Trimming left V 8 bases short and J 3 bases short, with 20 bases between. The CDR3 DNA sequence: TGTGCCAGCGGAAAGGGTCCGTCCGGGGGCTACGAGCAGTACTTC. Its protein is CASGKGPSGGYEQYF.

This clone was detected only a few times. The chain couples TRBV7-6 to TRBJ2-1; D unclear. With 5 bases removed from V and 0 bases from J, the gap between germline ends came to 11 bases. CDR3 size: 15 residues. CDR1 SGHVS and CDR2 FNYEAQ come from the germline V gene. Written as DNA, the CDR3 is TGTGCCAGCAGCCCCGACACGAGCTCCTACAATGAGCAGTTCTTC. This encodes CASSPDTSSYNEQFF.

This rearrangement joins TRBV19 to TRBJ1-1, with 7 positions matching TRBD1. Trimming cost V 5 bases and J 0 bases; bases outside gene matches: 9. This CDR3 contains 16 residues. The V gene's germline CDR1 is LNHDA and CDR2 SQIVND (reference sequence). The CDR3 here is CASSLGTENMNTEAFF. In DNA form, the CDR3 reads TGTGCCAGTAGTCTCGGGACAGAAAACATGAACACTGAAGCTTTCTTT.

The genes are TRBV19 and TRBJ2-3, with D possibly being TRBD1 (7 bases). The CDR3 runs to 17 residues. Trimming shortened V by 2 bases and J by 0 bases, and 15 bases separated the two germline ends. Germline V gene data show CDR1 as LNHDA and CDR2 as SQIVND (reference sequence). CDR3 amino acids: CASSIPGGRASTDTQYF. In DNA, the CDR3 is TGTGCCAGTAGTATACCAGGGGGGCGGGCCAGCACAGATACGCAGTATTTT.

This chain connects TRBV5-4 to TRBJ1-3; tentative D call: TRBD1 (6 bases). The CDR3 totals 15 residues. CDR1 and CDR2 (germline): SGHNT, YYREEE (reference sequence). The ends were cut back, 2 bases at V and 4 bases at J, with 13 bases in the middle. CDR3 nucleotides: TGTGCCAGCAGCTTCTGGGGGCAGGGCGGAAACACCATATATTTT. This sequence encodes CASSFWGQGGNTIYF. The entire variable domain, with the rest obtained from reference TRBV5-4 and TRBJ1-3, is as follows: ETGVTQSPTHLIKTRGQQVTLRCSSQSGHNTVSWYQQALGQGPQFIFQYYREEENGRGNFPPRFSGLQFPNYSSELNVNALELDDSALYLCASSFWGQGGNTIYFGEGSWLTVV.

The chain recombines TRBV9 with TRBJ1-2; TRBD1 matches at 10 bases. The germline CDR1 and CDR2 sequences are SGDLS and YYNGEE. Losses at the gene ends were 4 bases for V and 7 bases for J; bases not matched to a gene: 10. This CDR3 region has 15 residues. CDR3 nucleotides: TGTGCCAGCAGCCCAGCGGACAGGGGGATTATTGGCTACACCTTC. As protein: CASSPADRGIIGYTF. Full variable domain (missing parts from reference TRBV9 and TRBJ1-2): DSGVTQTPKHLITATGQRVTLRCSPRSGDLSVYWYQQSLDQGLQFLIQYYNGEERAKGNILERFSAQQFPDLHSELNLSSLELGDSALYFCASSPADRGIIGYTFGSGTRLTVV.

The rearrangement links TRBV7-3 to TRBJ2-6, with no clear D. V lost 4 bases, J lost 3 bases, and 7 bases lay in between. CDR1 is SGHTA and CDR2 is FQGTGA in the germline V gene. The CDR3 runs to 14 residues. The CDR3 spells CASSSMVGANVLTF. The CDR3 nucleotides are TGTGCCAGCAGCTCTATGGTTGGGGCCAACGTCCTGACTTTC.

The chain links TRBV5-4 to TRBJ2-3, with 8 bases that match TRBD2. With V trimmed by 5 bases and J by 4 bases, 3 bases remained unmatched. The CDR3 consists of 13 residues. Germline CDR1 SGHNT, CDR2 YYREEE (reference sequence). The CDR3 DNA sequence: TGTGCCAGCAGGAGCGGGAGCGCAGATACGCAGTATTTT. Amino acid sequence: CASRSGSADTQYF.

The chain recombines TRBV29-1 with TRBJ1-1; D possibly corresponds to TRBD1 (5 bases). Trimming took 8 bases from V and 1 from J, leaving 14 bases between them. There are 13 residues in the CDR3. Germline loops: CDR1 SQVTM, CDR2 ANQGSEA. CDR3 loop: CSSVTGSNTEAFF. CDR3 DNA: TGCAGCTCCGTCACAGGATCGAACACTGAAGCTTTCTTT.

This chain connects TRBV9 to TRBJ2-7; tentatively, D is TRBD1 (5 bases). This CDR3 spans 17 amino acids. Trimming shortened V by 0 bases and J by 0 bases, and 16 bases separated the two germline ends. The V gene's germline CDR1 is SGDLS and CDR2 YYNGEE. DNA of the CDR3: TGTGCCAGCAGCGTAGCCTTGTATCCAGGGTCCTCCTACGAGCAGTACTTC. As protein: CASSVALYPGSSYEQYF.

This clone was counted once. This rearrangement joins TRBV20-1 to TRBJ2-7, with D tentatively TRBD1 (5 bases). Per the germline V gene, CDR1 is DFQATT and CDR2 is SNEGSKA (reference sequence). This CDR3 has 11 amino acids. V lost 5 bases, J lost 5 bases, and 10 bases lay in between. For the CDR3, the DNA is TGCAGTGCTGGACATCGTGACGAGCAGTACTTC. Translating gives CSAGHRDEQYF.

This chain's CDR3 is CASSPIAGVVYEQFF. For the CDR3, the DNA is TGTGCCAGCAGCCCGATAGCGGGAGTTGTCTATGAGCAGTTCTTC. The V gene is TRBV7-3, the J gene TRBJ2-1; 9 bases match TRBD2. The CDR3 totals 15 residues. CDR1 and CDR2 from the germline V gene are SGHTA and FQGTGA. The V and J ends lost 5 bases and 8 bases, in that order; junction bases with no gene match: 10.